Below are 23 T cell receptor beta chains sequenced from a single sample in a study of cytomegalovirus exposure and HLA in healthy donors. Primers included in the PCR were 60 Vbeta and 13 Jbeta primers. The protocol was immunoSEQ multiplex PCR, while the TCRdb copy is restricted to in-frame clones and leaves out a portion. This sample has 35,000 to 50,000 clones, with around 58% found just once. The source material was PBMCs. The receptors were gathered from a man aged 55 to 69 in good health and CMV-seropositive.

The chain carries TRBV30 and TRBJ1-2; 9 bases line up with TRBD1. The V gene's germline CDR1 is GTSNPN and CDR2 SVGIG (reference sequence). The CDR3 is 16 residues long. V shed 4 bases and J 8 bases; nucleotides not matched to a gene: 17. Here the CDR3 DNA reads TGTGCCTGGACCATCACGGGACAGGGAAGTTTTAGGGGCTACACCTTC. Translating it yields CAWTITGQGSFRGYTF.

The chain uses TRBV27 and TRBJ2-2; 10 bases are a match to TRBD1. With 7 bases clipped from V and 6 bases from J, the junction kept 8 bases outside the gene matches. This CDR3 region has 15 residues. Germline CDR1 and CDR2: MNHEY and SMNVEV (reference sequence). The CDR3 sequence is CASTLTGTGAGELFF. DNA for the CDR3: TGTGCCAGCACCCTAACCGGGACAGGGGCCGGGGAGCTGTTTTTT.

V usage is TRBV7-6 and J usage is TRBJ2-5; 7 bases align to TRBD2. The germline gives CDR1 SGHVS, CDR2 FNYEAQ. J lost 1 base, V lost 1 base, and 15 bases had no gene match. The CDR3 totals 19 residues. The CDR3 region has the DNA TGTGCCAGCAGCTTAGGGCTGTTTGTTGGGAGGGTCTCCCAAGAGACCCAGTACTTC. Protein product: CASSLGLFVGRVSQETQYF.

V gene TRBV21-1 combines with J gene TRBJ2-3; the tabulated D call, TRBD1, remains unverified against the DNA. TRBV21-1 is deemed a pseudogene. The CDR3 runs to 18 residues. The CDR3 DNA sequence: TGTGCCAGCAGCAAAGGGTGGTCCTCTTTGCTATACACAGATATGCAGTATTTT. This translates into CASSKGWSSLLYTDMQYF.

CDR3 residues: CASSLSDSALLGEQYF. In DNA form, the CDR3 reads TGCGCCAGCAGCTTGAGCGATAGCGCACTGTTAGGTGAGCAGTACTTC. The chain employs TRBV5-1 and TRBJ2-7, with D possibly being TRBD2 (5 bases). The V end lost 1 base, the J end lost 7 bases, and 21 bases lay between the germline ends. Per the germline V gene, CDR1 is SGHRS and CDR2 is YFSETQ. The CDR3 is made up of 16 amino acids.

The rearrangement uses TRBV20-1 and TRBJ2-2; D is unresolved. Germline V lookup: CDR1 DFQATT, CDR2 SNEGSKA (reference sequence). The CDR3 sequence is 11 residues long. The CDR3: CRAGSTGELFF. In DNA, the CDR3 is TGCAGAGCAGGATCCACCGGGGAGCTGTTTTTT.

The table lists this clone with a count of one. The J gene is TRBJ2-3, the V gene TRBV6-1; D remains ambiguous. The CDR3 covers 12 residues. Germline CDR1 and CDR2: MNHNS and SASEGT. V was trimmed by 4 bases and J by 2 bases, leaving 4 bases between them. CDR3 sequence: CASSGLTDTQYF. The CDR3 DNA follows: TGTGCCAGCAGTGGACTCACAGATACGCAGTATTTT.

This clone was seen only a few times. The rearrangement joins TRBV9 to TRBJ2-1, with TRBD2 matching 14 bases. The CDR3 is 16 amino acids. Trimming cost V 4 bases and J 8 bases; bases outside gene matches: 8. Germline CDR1 reads SGDLS; CDR2 reads YYNGEE. The CDR3 spells CASSPRLAGGPDEQFF. In DNA, the CDR3 is TGTGCCAGCAGCCCGAGACTAGCGGGAGGGCCTGATGAGCAGTTCTTC.

The CDR3 sequence is CASSQVLAGGTDTQYF. For the CDR3, the DNA is TGCGCCAGCAGCCAAGTACTAGCGGGAGGTACAGATACGCAGTATTTT. The V and J genes are TRBV4-1 and TRBJ2-3; 12 positions agree with TRBD2. Germline V CDR1 and CDR2: MGHRA, YSYEKL. The junction had 2 bases not matched to a gene; V was cut back by 1 base and J by 3 bases. The CDR3 loop spans 16 amino acids.

The chain recombines TRBV7-7 with TRBJ1-1, with a tentative D call TRBD1 (5 bases). V was trimmed by 0 bases and J by 5 bases, leaving 13 bases between them. Germline V lookup: CDR1 SSHAT, CDR2 FNYEAQ (reference sequence). This CDR3 contains 15 residues. The CDR3 nucleotides read TGTGCCAGCAGCTTAGCGTCGACAGAACAGACTGAAGCTTTCTTT. It codes for CASSLASTEQTEAFF. Complete variable domain (other parts from reference TRBV7-7 and TRBJ1-1): GAGVSQSPRYKVTKRGQDVTLRCDPISSHATLYWYQQALGQGPEFLTYFNYEAQPDKSGLPSDRFSAERPEGSISTLTIQRTEQRDSAMYRCASSLASTEQTEAFFGQGTRLTVV.

The chain recombines TRBV28 with TRBJ2-7; 13 nucleotides agree with TRBD2. Losses at the gene ends were 7 bases for V and 5 bases for J; bases not matched to a gene: 17. CDR3 size: 18 residues. Germline CDR1 and CDR2: MDHEN and SYDVKM. The CDR3 region has the DNA TGTGCCAGCACTCCCGGGACTAGCGGGACTATAGGTGTCCACGAGCAGTACTTC. Protein: CASTPGTSGTIGVHEQYF.

This clone was counted a few times. The V gene is TRBV30, the J gene TRBJ1-1, with a tentative D call TRBD1 (6 bases). Germline CDR1 reads GTSNPN; CDR2 reads SVGIG (reference sequence). The CDR3 length is 13 residues. V lost 2 bases and J lost 5, with 12 bases in between. Written as DNA, the CDR3 is TGTGCCTGGAGTAAAGGCAGGGGTACTGAAGCTTTCTTT. As protein: CAWSKGRGTEAFF.

As for this clone: Other DNA sequences in the sample encode the same CDR3. The chain joins TRBV6-1 to TRBJ2-2, with D tentatively TRBD2 (5 bases). This CDR3 spans 14 amino acids. V lost 5 bases and J 4 bases, leaving 11 bases between the germline ends. Germline lookup yields CDR1 MNHNS and CDR2 SASEGT. The CDR3 loop reads CASSLLASTGELFF. CDR3 coding DNA: TGTGCCAGCAGTTTGCTAGCAAGCACCGGGGAGCTGTTTTTT.

This clone was detected only a few times. Written as DNA, the CDR3 is TGTGCCAGCAGCTTAAATCAGGACCTAACGGGGACTGAAGCTTTCTTT. Translation gives CASSLNQDLTGTEAFF. This chain links TRBV11-2 with TRBJ1-1; the D is unclear. V lost 2 bases, J lost 5 bases, and 18 bases lay in between. CDR1 is SGHAT and CDR2 is FQNNGV in the germline V gene. The CDR3 sequence is 16 residues long.

This chain uses TRBV7-9 with TRBJ2-1; the match to TRBD2 covers 8 bases. CDR3 length: 15 residues. Losses at the gene ends were 5 bases for V and 9 bases for J; bases not matched to a gene: 12. CDR1 is SEHNR and CDR2 is FQNEAQ in the germline V gene (reference sequence). The CDR3 coding sequence is TGTGCCAGCAGCCTCGGGGGGGGCGTTGACAGTGAGCAGTTCTTC. Translated: CASSLGGGVDSEQFF.

This clone was detected a few times. This chain links TRBV5-6 with TRBJ1-2; 8 bases match TRBD1. Per germline, CDR1 SGHDT and CDR2 YYEEEE. This CDR3 is built from 14 residues. Germline trimming cut 2 bases from V and 12 bases from J; bases unmatched to any gene: 12. The DNA for the CDR3 is TGTGCCAGCAGCTTCTTCGACAGGGGCCCTTCTAACACCTTC. This translates into CASSFFDRGPSNTF.

The chain joins TRBV11-3 to TRBJ2-2; D ambiguous. Trimming took 5 bases from V and 3 from J, leaving 10 bases between them. Germline V gives CDR1 SGHNT, CDR2 YENEEA. The CDR3 length is 14 residues. The CDR3 DNA follows: TGTGCCAGCAGCCCCTCAGATGACACCGGGGAGCTGTTTTTT. Amino acids: CASSPSDDTGELFF.

The CDR3 nucleotides read TGCGCCAGCAGCCTTAGCGGGAGGGCCCCCGGGGAGCTGTTTTTT. The encoded protein is CASSLSGRAPGELFF. The chain combines TRBV4-3 with TRBJ2-2; 11 nucleotides agree with TRBD2. Germline assignment: CDR1 LGHNA and CDR2 YSLEER. This CDR3 contains 15 residues. The V and J ends lost 4 bases and 6 bases, in that order; junction bases with no gene match: 4.

This clone was counted a few times. The J gene is TRBJ2-3, the V gene TRBV19; D perhaps matches TRBD1 (6 bases). Germline values: CDR1 LNHDA, CDR2 SQIVND (reference sequence). Trimming cost V 4 bases and J 3 bases, with 17 bases left between them. This CDR3 spans 16 amino acids. As DNA, the CDR3 is TGTGCCAGTAGTAGCCTACAGGGAAGCGGTACAGATACGCAGTATTTT. This sequence encodes CASSSLQGSGTDTQYF.

The J gene is TRBJ1-5, the V gene TRBV19; D is unresolved. CDR3 length: 15 amino acids. The ends were cut back, 1 base at V and 7 bases at J, with 14 bases in the middle. Germline V gene data show CDR1 as LNHDA and CDR2 as SQIVND (reference sequence). CDR3 nucleotides: TGTGCCAGTAGTATAGGGTTAGGGAGTGGGCAGCCCCAGCATTTT. It translates to CASSIGLGSGQPQHF.

The chain combines TRBV9 with TRBJ1-4, with TRBD1 as a possible D gene (5 bases). Germline-derived CDR1 and CDR2 are SGDLS and YYNGEE. The CDR3 is 14 residues long. Trimming shortened V by 3 bases and J by 2 bases, and 8 bases separated the two germline ends. The CDR3 DNA follows: TGTGCCAGCAGCGCGACAGCTACTAATGAAAAACTGTTTTTT. Its protein is CASSATATNEKLFF.

The V gene is TRBV7-2, the J gene TRBJ1-1; D remains unclear. CDR1 and CDR2 (germline): SGHTA, FQGNSA. Trimming stripped 4 bases from V and 2 bases from J, with 8 bases between. The CDR3 runs 13 residues. The CDR3, as DNA: TGTGCCAGCAGCTCCGGGGTAAACACTGAAGCTTTCTTT. It codes for CASSSGVNTEAFF. The complete variable domain, with remaining parts taken from reference TRBV7-2 and TRBJ1-1, reads GAGVSQSPSNKVTEKGKDVELRCDPISGHTALYWYRQSLGQGLEFLIYFQGNSAPDKSGLPSDRFSAERTGGSVSTLTIQRTQQEDSAVYLCASSSGVNTEAFFGQGTRLTVV.

The V gene is TRBV2, the J gene TRBJ2-1; TRBD2 matches 8 bases. After removal of 4 bases from V and 7 bases from J, the junction contained 9 bases not matched to a gene. CDR3 length equals 15 residues. CDR1 and CDR2 (germline): SNHLY, FYNNEI. CDR3 sequence reads: CASSAGAGGRNEQFF. For the CDR3, the DNA is TGTGCCAGCAGTGCTGGGGCGGGAGGAAGGAATGAGCAGTTCTTC.